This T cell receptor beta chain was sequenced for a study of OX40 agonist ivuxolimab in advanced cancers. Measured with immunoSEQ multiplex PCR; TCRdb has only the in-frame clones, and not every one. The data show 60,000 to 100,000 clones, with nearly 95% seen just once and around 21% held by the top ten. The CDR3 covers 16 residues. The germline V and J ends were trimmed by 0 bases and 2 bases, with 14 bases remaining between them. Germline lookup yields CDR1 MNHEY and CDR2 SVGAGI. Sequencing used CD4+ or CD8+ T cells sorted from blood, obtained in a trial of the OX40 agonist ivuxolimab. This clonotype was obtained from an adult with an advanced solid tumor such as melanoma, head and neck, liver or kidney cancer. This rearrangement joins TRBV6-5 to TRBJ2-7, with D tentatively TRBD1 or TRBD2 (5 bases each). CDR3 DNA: TGTGCCAGCAGTTACTCGACTCTCGGGACGGCCTACGAGCAGTACTTC. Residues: CASSYSTLGTAYEQYF.